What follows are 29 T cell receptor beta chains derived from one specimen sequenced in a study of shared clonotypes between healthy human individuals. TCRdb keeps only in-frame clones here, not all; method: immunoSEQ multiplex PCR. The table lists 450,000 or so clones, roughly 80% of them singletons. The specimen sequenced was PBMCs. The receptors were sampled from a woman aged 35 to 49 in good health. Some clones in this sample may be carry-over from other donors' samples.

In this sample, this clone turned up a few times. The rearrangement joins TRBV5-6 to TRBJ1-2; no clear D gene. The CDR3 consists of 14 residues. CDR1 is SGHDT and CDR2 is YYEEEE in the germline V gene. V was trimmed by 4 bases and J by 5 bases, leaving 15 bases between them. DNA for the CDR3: TGTGCCAGCAGCCGGGCAGGTAGGGCATATGGCTACACCTTC. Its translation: CASSRAGRAYGYTF.

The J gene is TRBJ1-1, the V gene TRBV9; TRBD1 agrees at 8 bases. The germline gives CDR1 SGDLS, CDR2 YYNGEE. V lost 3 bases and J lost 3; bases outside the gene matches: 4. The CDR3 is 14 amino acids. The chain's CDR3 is CASSADRGDTEAFF. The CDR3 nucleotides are TGTGCCAGCAGCGCCGACAGGGGCGACACTGAAGCTTTCTTT.

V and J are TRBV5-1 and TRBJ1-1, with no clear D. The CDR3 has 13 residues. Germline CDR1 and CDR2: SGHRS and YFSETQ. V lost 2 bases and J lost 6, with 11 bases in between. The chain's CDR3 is CASSFAQEAEAFF. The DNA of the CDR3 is TGCGCCAGCAGCTTCGCTCAGGAGGCTGAAGCTTTCTTT.

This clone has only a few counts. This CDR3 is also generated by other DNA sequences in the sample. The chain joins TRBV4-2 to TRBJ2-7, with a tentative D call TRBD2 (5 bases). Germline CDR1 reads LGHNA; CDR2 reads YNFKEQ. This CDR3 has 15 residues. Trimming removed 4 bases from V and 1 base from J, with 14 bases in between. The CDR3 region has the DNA TGTGCCAGCAGCCGCCCCCAAACTAGTTCCTACGAGCAGTACTTC. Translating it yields CASSRPQTSSYEQYF.

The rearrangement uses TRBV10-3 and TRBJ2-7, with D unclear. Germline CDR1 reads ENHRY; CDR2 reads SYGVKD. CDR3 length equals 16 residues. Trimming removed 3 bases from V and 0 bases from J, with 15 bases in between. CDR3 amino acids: CAISEEITTSSYEQYF. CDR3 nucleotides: TGTGCCATCAGTGAAGAAATCACGACCAGCTCCTACGAGCAGTACTTC.

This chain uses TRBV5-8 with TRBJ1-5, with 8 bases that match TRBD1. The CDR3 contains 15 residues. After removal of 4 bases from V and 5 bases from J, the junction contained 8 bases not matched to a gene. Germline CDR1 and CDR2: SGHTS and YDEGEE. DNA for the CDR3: TGTGCCAGCAGCCCGGGACAGGTCGAAGATCAGCCCCAGCATTTT. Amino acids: CASSPGQVEDQPQHF.

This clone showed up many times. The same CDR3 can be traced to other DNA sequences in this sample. The CDR3 loop is CASSLAQPDSGNTIYF. The CDR3 bases are TGTGCCAGCAGCTTAGCTCAGCCAGACTCTGGAAACACCATATATTTT. The chain links TRBV7-9 to TRBJ1-3; no reliable D call. CDR1 is SEHNR, CDR2 FQNEAQ, per germline (reference sequence). The CDR3 has 16 residues. Deletions cut 0 bases from V and 0 bases from J, with 9 bases between.

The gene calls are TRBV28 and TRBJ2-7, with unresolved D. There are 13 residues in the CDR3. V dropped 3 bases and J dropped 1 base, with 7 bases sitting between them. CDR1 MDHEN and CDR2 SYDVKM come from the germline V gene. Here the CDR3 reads CASSFPRSYEQYF. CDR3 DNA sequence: TGTGCCAGCAGTTTCCCCAGGTCCTACGAGCAGTACTTC.

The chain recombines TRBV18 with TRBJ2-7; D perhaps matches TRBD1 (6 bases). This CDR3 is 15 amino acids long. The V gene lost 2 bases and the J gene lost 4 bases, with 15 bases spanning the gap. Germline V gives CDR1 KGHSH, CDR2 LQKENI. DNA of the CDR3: TGTGCCAGCTCACCAGTCAGGCAGGGGATTTACGAGCAGTACTTC. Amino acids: CASSPVRQGIYEQYF.

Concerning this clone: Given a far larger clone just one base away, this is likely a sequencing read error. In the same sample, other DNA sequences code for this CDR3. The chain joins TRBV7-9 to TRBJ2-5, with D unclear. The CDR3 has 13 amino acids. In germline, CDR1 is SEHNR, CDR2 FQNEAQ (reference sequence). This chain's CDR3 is CASSPMRQETQYF. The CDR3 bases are TGCGCCAGCAGCCCAATGCGCCAAGAGACCCAGTACTTC.

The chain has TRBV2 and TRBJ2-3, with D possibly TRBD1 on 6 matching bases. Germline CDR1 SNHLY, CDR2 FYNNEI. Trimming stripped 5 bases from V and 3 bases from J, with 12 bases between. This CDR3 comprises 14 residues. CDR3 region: CASSQQGGTDTQYF. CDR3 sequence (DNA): TGTGCCAGCAGTCAACAGGGTGGAACAGATACGCAGTATTTT.

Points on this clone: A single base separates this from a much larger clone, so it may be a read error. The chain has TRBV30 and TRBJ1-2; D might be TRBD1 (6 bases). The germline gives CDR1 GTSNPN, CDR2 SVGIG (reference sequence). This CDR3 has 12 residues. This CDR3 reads CARSGGAGGYTF. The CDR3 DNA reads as TGTGCCCGGAGCGGGGGGGCGGGCGGCTACACCTTC.

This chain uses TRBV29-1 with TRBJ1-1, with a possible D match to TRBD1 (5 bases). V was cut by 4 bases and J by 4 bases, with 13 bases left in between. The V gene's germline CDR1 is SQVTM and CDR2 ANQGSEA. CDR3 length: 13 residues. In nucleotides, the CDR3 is TGCAGCGTTGGTCGGGGAGGGGCCACTGAAGCTTTCTTT. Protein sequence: CSVGRGGATEAFF.

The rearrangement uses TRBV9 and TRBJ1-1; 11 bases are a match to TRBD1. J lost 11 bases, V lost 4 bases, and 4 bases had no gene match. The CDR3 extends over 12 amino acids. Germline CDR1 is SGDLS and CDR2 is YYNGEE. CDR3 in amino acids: CASSPGQGAAFF. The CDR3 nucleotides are TGTGCCAGCAGCCCCGGACAGGGGGCCGCTTTCTTT.

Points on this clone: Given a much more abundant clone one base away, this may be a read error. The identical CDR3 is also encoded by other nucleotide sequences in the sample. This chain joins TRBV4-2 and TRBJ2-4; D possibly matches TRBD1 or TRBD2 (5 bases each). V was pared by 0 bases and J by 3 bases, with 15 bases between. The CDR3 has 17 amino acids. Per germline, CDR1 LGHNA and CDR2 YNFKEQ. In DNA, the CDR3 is TGTGCCAGCAGCCAAGATCGGGGCAGGGATGTCAAAAACATTCAGTACTTC. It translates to CASSQDRGRDVKNIQYF.

The CDR3 DNA sequence: TGTGCCAGCAGTTCACACCCGCAGGAAGGCTACACCTTC. Translated: CASSSHPQEGYTF. V gene TRBV28 combines with J gene TRBJ1-2; D gene uncertain. Germline V gene sequence: CDR1 MDHEN, CDR2 SYDVKM. There are 13 residues in the CDR3. Deletions cut 4 bases from V and 8 bases from J, with 14 bases between.

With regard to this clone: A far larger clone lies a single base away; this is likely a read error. As DNA, the CDR3 is TGCGCCAGCAGCCAAGGCGACGGTAGCGCAGATACGCAGTATTTT. Protein product: CASSQGDGSADTQYF. The chain recombines TRBV4-1 with TRBJ2-3, with a weak D call TRBD2 (5 bases). This CDR3 is 15 amino acids long. The germline gives CDR1 MGHRA, CDR2 YSYEKL. Trimming removed 1 base at V and 4 bases at J, with 12 bases between.

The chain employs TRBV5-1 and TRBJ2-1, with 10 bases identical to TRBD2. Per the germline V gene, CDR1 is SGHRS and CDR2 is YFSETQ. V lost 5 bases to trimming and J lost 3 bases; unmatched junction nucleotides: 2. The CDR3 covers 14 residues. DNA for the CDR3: TGCGCCAGCAGGACTAGCGGGTTCTACAATGAGCAGTTCTTC. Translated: CASRTSGFYNEQFF.

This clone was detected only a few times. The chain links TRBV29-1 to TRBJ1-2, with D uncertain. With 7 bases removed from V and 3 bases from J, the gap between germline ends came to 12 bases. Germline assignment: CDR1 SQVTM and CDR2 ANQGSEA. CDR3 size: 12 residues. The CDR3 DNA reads TGCAGCGGGCGGCATTTGGACTATGGCTACACCTTC. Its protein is CSGRHLDYGYTF.

Here the CDR3 DNA reads TGTGCCAGCAGCCAAGATAAAACAAACTCTGGAAACACCATATATTTT. Amino acid sequence: CASSQDKTNSGNTIYF. The chain employs TRBV4-2 and TRBJ1-3; unclear D gene. The CDR3 extends over 16 amino acids. Between the trimmed V and J ends, which lost 0 bases and 0 bases, there was a span of 9 bases. The germline gives CDR1 LGHNA, CDR2 YNFKEQ.

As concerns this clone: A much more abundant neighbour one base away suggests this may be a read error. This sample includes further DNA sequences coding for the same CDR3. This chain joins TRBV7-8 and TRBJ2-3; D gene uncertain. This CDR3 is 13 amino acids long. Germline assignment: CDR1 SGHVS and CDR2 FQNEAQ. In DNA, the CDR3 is TGTGCTAGCAGCCCATCTAGCACAGATACGCAGTATTTT. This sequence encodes CASSPSSTDTQYF.

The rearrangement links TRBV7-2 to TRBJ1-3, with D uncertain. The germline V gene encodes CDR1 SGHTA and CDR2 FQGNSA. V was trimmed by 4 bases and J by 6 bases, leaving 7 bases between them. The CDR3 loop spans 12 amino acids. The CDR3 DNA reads TGTGCCAGCAGCTCTAGGGTAAACACCATATATTTT. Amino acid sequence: CASSSRVNTIYF.

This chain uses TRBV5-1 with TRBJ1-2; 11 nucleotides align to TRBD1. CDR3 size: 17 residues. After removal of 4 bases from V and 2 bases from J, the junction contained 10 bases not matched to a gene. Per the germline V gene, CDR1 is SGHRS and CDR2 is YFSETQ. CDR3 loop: CASSPQGQGVPNYGYTF. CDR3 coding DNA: TGCGCCAGCAGCCCACAGGGACAGGGGGTTCCGAACTATGGCTACACCTTC.

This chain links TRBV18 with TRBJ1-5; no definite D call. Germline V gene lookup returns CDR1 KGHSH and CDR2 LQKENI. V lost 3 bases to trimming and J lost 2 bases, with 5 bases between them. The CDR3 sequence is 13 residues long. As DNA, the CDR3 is TGTGCCAGCTCACCGACGGGCAATCAGCCCCAGCATTTT. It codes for CASSPTGNQPQHF. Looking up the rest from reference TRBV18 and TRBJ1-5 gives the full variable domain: NAGVMQNPRHLVRRRGQEARLRCSPMKGHSHVYWYRQLPEEGLKFMVYLQKENIIDESGMPKERFSAEFPKEGPSILRIQQVVRGDSAAYFCASSPTGNQPQHFGDGTRLSIL.

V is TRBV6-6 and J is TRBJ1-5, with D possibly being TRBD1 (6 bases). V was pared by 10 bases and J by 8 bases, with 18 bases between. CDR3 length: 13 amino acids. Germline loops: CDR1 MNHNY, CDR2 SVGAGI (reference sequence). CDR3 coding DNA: TGTGCCACCACCACCTCAGGGGATGAGCCCCAGCATTTT. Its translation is CATTTSGDEPQHF.

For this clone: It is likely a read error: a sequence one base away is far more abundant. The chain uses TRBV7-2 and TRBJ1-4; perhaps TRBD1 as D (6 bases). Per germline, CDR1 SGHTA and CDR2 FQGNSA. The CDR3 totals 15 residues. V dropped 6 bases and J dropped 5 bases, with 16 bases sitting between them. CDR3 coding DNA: TGTGCCAGCAGGTTACGTTCAAGGGGGAATGAAAAACTGTTTTTT. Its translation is CASRLRSRGNEKLFF.

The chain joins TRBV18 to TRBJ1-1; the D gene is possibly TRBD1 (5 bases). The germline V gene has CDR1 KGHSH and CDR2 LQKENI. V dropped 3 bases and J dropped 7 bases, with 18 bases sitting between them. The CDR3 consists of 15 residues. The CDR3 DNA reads TGTGCCAGCTCACCTTCGGGGCCTCGTGTTTTTGAAGCTTTCTTT. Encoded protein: CASSPSGPRVFEAFF.

Written as DNA, the CDR3 is TGTGCCAGCAGCGATAGGGCTCGCAATCAGCCCCAGCATTTT. Its protein is CASSDRARNQPQHF. This rearrangement joins TRBV25-1 to TRBJ1-5; the D is unclear. Germline CDR1 reads MGHDK; CDR2 reads SYGVNS. This CDR3 has 14 residues. V was trimmed by 6 bases and J by 2 bases, leaving 11 bases between them.

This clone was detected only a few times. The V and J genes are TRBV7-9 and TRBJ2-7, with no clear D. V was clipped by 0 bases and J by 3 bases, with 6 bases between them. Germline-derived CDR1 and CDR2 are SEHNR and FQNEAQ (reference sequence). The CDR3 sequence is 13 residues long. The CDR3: CASSLAAFYEQYF. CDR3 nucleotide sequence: TGTGCCAGCAGCTTAGCTGCGTTCTACGAGCAGTACTTC.